These 7 T cell receptor beta chains share one sample of origin, sequenced in a study of blood T cells in healthy people across ages. For the second PCR, which ran for about 6 to 11 cycles, a sample-barcoded 5' primer and a J-beta primer mix were used. Using its own MiXCR run on the 5' RACE reads, TCRdb lists one record per CDR3 protein. The sample yields 800,000 to 950,000 distinct CDR3 sequences, around 36% seen once. The sample consisted of blood. These receptors were obtained from a man between 18 and 29 years old in good health.

Remarks on this clonotype: The junction shows a germline mismatch at one end, possibly a read error. This chain uses TRBV12-3 or TRBV12-4 with TRBJ1-2, with unresolved D. The CDR3 runs to 13 residues. The CDR3 nucleotides read TGTGCCGGCAGTCCCCAGGTTTACTATGGCTACACCTTC. Translated, it gives CAGSPQVYYGYTF.

The table lists this clonotype with a few counts. V and J are TRBV4-3 and TRBJ2-1, with D perhaps being TRBD1 or TRBD2 (5 bases each). The CDR3 is made up of 16 amino acids. Germline lookup yields CDR1 LGHNA and CDR2 YSLEER. V lost 6 bases to trimming and J lost 4 bases, with 19 bases between them. The CDR3 reads CASSPRPGRLYNEQFF. The CDR3 region has the DNA TGCGCCAGCAGTCCACGCCCGGGACGGTTGTACAATGAGCAGTTCTTC.

V usage is TRBV12-3 or TRBV12-4 and J usage is TRBJ2-2; 11 bases match TRBD1. The CDR3 totals 21 residues. The trim removed 3 bases at V and 1 base at J, leaving 16 bases unmatched. CDR3 DNA sequence: TGTGCCAGCAGTTTGGCCTACCCGGGACAGGGGGTATCGGGGAACACCGGGGAGCTGTTTTTT. It translates to CASSLAYPGQGVSGNTGELFF.

The J gene is TRBJ1-1, the V gene TRBV4-1; no reliable D call. The CDR3 consists of 15 residues. Germline-derived CDR1 and CDR2 are MGHRA and YSYEKL. Trimming took 1 base from V and 1 from J, leaving 10 bases between them. CDR3 sequence: CASSQVSSPNTEAFF. CDR3 coding DNA: TGCGCCAGCAGCCAAGTTTCATCACCGAACACTGAAGCTTTCTTT.

Points on this clonotype: It may be a read error: a sequence one base away is much more abundant. The V gene is TRBV4-3, the J gene TRBJ2-7; D is undetermined. Germline values: CDR1 LGHNA, CDR2 YSLEER. The CDR3 contains 17 residues. The V end was cut by 0 bases, the J end by 2 bases, with 17 bases between. The CDR3 DNA reads as TGCGCCAGCAGCCAAGATCGTAAAGGGCGCTCCCCCTACGAGCAGTACTTC. It is translated as CASSQDRKGRSPYEQYF.

The chain couples TRBV10-3 to TRBJ1-2; D not resolved. V dropped 3 bases and J dropped 0 bases, with 8 bases sitting between them. The length of the CDR3 is 14 residues. Looked up from germline, CDR1 is ENHRY and CDR2 is SYGVKD. The CDR3 DNA is TGTGCCATCAGTGAAGGCGGAACTAACTATGGCTACACCTTC. Protein: CAISEGGTNYGYTF.

This rearrangement joins TRBV20-1 to TRBJ1-1, with TRBD1 matching over 8 bases. CDR3 size: 16 residues. The germline V gene has CDR1 DFQATT and CDR2 SNEGSKA (reference sequence). J was trimmed by 0 bases and V by 0 bases; bases with no gene match: 6. The CDR3 DNA is TGCAGTGCTAGAGAAGACAGGGGCCGATTGAACACTGAAGCTTTCTTT. Translating gives CSAREDRGRLNTEAFF.